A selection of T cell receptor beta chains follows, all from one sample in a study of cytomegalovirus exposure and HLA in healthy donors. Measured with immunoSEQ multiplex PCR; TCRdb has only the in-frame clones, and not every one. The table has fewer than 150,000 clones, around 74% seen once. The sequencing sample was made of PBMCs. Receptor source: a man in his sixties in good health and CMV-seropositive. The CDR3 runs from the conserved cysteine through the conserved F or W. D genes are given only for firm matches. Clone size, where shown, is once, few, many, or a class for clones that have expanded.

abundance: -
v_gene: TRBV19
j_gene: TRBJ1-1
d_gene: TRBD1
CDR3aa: CASSPWTGSMNTEAFF
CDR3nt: TGTGCCAGTAGTCCCTGGACAGGGAGTATGAACACTGAAGCTTTCTTT

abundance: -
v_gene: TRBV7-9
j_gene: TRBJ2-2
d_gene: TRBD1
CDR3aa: CASRATGVTGELFF
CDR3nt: TGTGCCAGCAGGGCCACAGGGGTTACCGGGGAGCTGTTTTTT

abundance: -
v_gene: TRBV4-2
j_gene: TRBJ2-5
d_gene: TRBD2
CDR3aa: CASSQVSGGAKTQYF
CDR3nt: TGTGCCAGCAGCCAAGTGAGCGGGGGGGCAAAGACCCAGTACTTC

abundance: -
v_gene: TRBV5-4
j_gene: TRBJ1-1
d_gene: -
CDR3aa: CASSFQENTEAFF
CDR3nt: TGTGCCAGCAGCTTCCAGGAGAACACTGAAGCTTTCTTT

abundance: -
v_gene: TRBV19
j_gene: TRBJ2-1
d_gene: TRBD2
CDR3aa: CASSIIAGYYNEQFF
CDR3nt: TGTGCCAGTAGTATAATAGCGGGGTACTACAATGAGCAGTTCTTC

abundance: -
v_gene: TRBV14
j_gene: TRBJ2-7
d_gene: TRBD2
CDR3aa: CASSQERGGRGTDEQYF
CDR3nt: TGTGCCAGCAGCCAAGAAAGGGGAGGGAGGGGAACGGACGAGCAGTACTTC

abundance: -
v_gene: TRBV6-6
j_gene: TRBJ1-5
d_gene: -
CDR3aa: CASRQGSNQPQHF
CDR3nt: TGTGCCAGCAGACAGGGTTCTAACCAGCCCCAGCATTTT

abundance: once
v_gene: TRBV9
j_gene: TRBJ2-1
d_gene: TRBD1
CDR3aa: CASSATTGSYNEQFF
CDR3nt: TGTGCCAGCAGCGCCACGACAGGGTCCTACAATGAGCAGTTCTTC

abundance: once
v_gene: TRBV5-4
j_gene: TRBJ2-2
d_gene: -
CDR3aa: CASSLEQGNTGELFF
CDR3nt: TGTGCCAGCAGCTTGGAACAGGGGAACACCGGGGAGCTGTTTTTT

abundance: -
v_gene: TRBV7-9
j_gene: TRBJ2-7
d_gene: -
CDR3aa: CSSSFAGEQYF
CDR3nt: TGTTCCAGCAGCTTCGCGGGGGAGCAGTACTTC

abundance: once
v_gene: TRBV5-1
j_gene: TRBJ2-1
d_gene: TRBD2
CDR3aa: CASSLGLAGGYNEQFF
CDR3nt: TGCGCCAGCAGCTTGGGACTAGCGGGAGGTTACAATGAGCAGTTCTTC

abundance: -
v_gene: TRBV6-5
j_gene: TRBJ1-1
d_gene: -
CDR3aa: CASSYSRGANTEAFF
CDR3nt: TGTGCCAGCAGTTACTCACGGGGGGCGAACACTGAAGCTTTCTTT

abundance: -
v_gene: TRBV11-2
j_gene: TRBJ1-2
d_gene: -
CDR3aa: CASSLDQGGMGGGYTF
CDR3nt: TGTGCCAGCAGCTTAGATCAAGGAGGGATGGGGGGTGGCTACACCTTC